This T cell receptor (beta chain) is from a study of T cell changes during pregnancy in multiple sclerosis. Trimming shortened V by 3 bases and J by 0 bases, and 12 bases separated the two germline ends. Germline CDR1 is LNHDA and CDR2 is SQIVND (reference sequence). The CDR3 runs to 16 residues. Sequencing was performed with immunoSEQ multiplex PCR; in TCRdb, only in-frame clones are kept and a portion is missing. The sample yields under 80,000 clones, approximately 90% seen once. The count of this clone is one. This TCR was sampled from a female donor with multiple sclerosis, enrolled in a pregnancy study. V usage is TRBV19 and J usage is TRBJ1-3; D not certain. The sample was CD4+ T cells from peripheral blood mononuclear cells, taken in the second trimester of pregnancy. CDR3 residues: CASSIGRRISGNTIYF. Here the CDR3 DNA reads TGTGCCAGTAGTATCGGGAGACGGATCTCTGGAAACACCATATATTTT.